This TCR beta chain was obtained from a study of CD8 T cells in Susac syndrome. With random hexamers, about 0.45 to 1 ug RNA was reverse transcribed. TCR beta CDR3 was amplified by immunoSEQ multiplex PCR. This amplification extended across 54 Vbeta and 13 Jbeta segments. TCRdb analysed the immunoSEQ multiplex PCR reads with MiXCR anew, one entry per CDR3 protein. The sample lists under 150,000 distinct CDR3 sequences, over 90% seen once, with 0.13% to 0.15% in the top ten. Germline V CDR1 and CDR2: MNHEY, SMNVEV (reference sequence). The germline V and J ends were trimmed by 2 bases and 2 bases, with 7 bases remaining between them. This CDR3 spans 15 amino acids.

This clonotype originated in a human donor with Susac syndrome. The sequencing input was CD4+ T cells from PBMCs. The V gene is TRBV27, the J gene TRBJ2-6; D not certain. CDR3 residues: CASSLGRAGANVLTF. The CDR3 DNA reads as TGTGCCAGCAGTTTAGGCCGGGCTGGGGCCAACGTCCTGACTTTC.